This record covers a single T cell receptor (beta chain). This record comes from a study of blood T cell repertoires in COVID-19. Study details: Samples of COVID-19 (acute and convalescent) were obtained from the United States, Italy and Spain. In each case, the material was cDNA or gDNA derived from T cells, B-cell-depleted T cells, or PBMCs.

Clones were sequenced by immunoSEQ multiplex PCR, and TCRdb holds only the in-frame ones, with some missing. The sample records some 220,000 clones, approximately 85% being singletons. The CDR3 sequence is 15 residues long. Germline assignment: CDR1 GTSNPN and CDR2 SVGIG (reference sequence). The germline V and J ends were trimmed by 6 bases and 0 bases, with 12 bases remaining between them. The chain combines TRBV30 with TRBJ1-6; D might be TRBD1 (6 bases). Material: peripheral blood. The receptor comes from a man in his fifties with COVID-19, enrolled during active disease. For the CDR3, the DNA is TGTGCCTGCCCCGGACAGCTCTCCTATAATTCACCCCTCCACTTT. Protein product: CACPGQLSYNSPLHF.